These 27 T cell receptor beta chains came from one sample sequenced in a study of CD8 T cells in Susac syndrome. With random hexamers, 0.5 to 1 ug RNA was reverse transcribed. TCRdb analysed the immunoSEQ multiplex PCR reads with MiXCR anew, one entry per CDR3 protein. This table holds 45,000 to 60,000 distinct CDR3 sequences, about 91% found once. Sample: CD8+ T cells from PBMCs. Every receptor here comes from a human donor in good health.

CDR3 in DNA: TGTGCCAGCAGCCCCTGGACAGGGCCTGCCTACGAGCAGTACTTC. The encoded protein is CASSPWTGPAYEQYF. This chain links TRBV11-3 with TRBJ2-7; TRBD1 matches at 8 bases. This CDR3 has 15 residues. After removal of 5 bases from V and 2 bases from J, the junction contained 8 bases not matched to a gene. In germline, CDR1 is SGHNT, CDR2 YENEEA. The full variable domain, rest sourced from reference TRBV11-3 and TRBJ2-7, is EAGVVQSPRYKIIEKKQPVAFWCNPISGHNTLYWYLQNLGQGPELLIRYENEEAVDDSQLPKDRFSAERLKGVDSTLKIQPAELGDSAVYLCASSPWTGPAYEQYFGPGTRLTVT.

This rearrangement joins TRBV10-3 to TRBJ2-3; D could derive from TRBD1 or TRBD2 (5 bases each). Trimming took 4 bases from V and 4 from J, leaving 15 bases between them. The CDR3 length is 15 residues. Per the germline V gene, CDR1 is ENHRY and CDR2 is SYGVKD. CDR3 nucleotide sequence: TGTGCCATCAGTGCCCTAGGGGTGGAGGCAGATACGCAGTATTTT. Translated: CAISALGVEADTQYF.

The J gene is TRBJ1-1, the V gene TRBV19; the D is unclear. This CDR3 is 14 amino acids long. Trimming took off 6 bases at V and 3 bases at J, with 14 bases between the two ends. In germline, CDR1 is LNHDA, CDR2 SQIVND (reference sequence). The CDR3 region has the DNA TGTGCCAGTAGGGTTCTTGGAGGAGACACTGAAGCTTTCTTT. Encoded protein: CASRVLGGDTEAFF.

The chain has TRBV4-3 and TRBJ2-1; 14 bases match TRBD2. The CDR3 is made up of 16 amino acids. Germline CDR1 is LGHNA and CDR2 is YSLEER. The junction had 5 bases not matched to a gene; V was cut back by 4 bases and J by 6 bases. The CDR3 region is CASSPGGLAGVNEQFF. DNA for the CDR3: TGCGCCAGCAGCCCCGGGGGACTAGCGGGAGTCAATGAGCAGTTCTTC.

V is TRBV15 and J is TRBJ2-5, with TRBD2 matching 10 bases. CDR1 is LNHNV, CDR2 YYDKDF, per germline (reference sequence). This CDR3 has 19 residues. The junction had 12 bases not matched to a gene; V was cut back by 0 bases and J by 2 bases. CDR3 DNA: TGTGCCACCAGCAGAGATGAAGTAGCGGGAGGACCTTTTCAAGAGACCCAGTACTTC. Its protein is CATSRDEVAGGPFQETQYF.

Only a few counts were recorded for this clonotype. The chain couples TRBV6-6 to TRBJ2-6, with 9 bases identical to TRBD1. Germline V gene lookup returns CDR1 MNHNY and CDR2 SVGAGI (reference sequence). The CDR3 extends over 15 amino acids. The ends lost 7 bases at V and 6 bases at J; junction bases unmatched: 7. CDR3 bases: TGTGCCAGCACCAGACAGGGGGGCCTGGCCAACGTCCTGACTTTC. Its translation is CASTRQGGLANVLTF.

The CDR3 sequence: CASRIRADTQYF. The CDR3 DNA is TGTGCCAGCAGGATCCGCGCAGATACGCAGTATTTT. The chain has TRBV6-2 or TRBV6-3 and TRBJ2-3; D call uncertain. Deletions cut 6 bases from V and 4 bases from J, with 8 bases between. There are 12 residues in the CDR3. Germline lookup yields CDR1 MNHEY and CDR2 SVGEGT.

The chain is built from TRBV11-3 and TRBJ2-7; 9 positions agree with TRBD1. Per germline, CDR1 SGHNT and CDR2 YENEEA. V was clipped by 3 bases and J by 5 bases; unmatched bases: 2. The length of the CDR3 is 13 residues. The CDR3 protein is CASSFGTGHEQYF. CDR3 sequence (DNA): TGTGCCAGCAGCTTCGGGACAGGGCACGAGCAGTACTTC.

The rearrangement links TRBV7-2 to TRBJ2-1; 8 positions agree with TRBD2. Trimming cost V 1 base and J 6 bases; bases outside gene matches: 11. CDR1 SGHTA and CDR2 FQGNSA come from the germline V gene. The CDR3 loop spans 17 amino acids. The CDR3 nucleotides are TGTGCCAGCAGCTTAGTATATTCGGGAGGGCCGGGCAATGAGCAGTTCTTC. Translating it yields CASSLVYSGGPGNEQFF.

This chain uses TRBV7-9 with TRBJ1-1; D gene ambiguous. V was pared by 5 bases and J by 9 bases, with 16 bases between. The length of the CDR3 is 13 residues. The germline V gene has CDR1 SEHNR and CDR2 FQNEAQ (reference sequence). This chain's CDR3 is CASSLQEGPQAFF. The CDR3 DNA is TGTGCCAGCAGCCTTCAAGAAGGGCCCCAAGCTTTCTTT.

The chain joins TRBV29-1 to TRBJ1-1, with D possibly being TRBD1 (5 bases). Germline-derived CDR1 and CDR2 are SQVTM and ANQGSEA. V was clipped by 7 bases and J by 3 bases, with 18 bases between them. The CDR3 runs 14 residues. The CDR3 nucleotides read TGCAGCGCGAATCCAGGGCTCGAGGACACTGAAGCTTTCTTT. This translates into CSANPGLEDTEAFF.

The CDR3 bases are TGCGCCAGCAGCGGGACCGGGGAGCTGTTTTTT. Translated, it gives CASSGTGELFF. This chain connects TRBV4-1 to TRBJ2-2; D ambiguous. The CDR3 covers 11 residues. Trimming removed 5 bases at V and 5 bases at J, with 3 bases between. CDR1 and CDR2 (germline): MGHRA, YSYEKL.

The chain uses TRBV20-1 and TRBJ2-2; possible D gene TRBD2, 6 bases. Germline V gene data show CDR1 as DFQATT and CDR2 as SNEGSKA (reference sequence). CDR3 length equals 15 residues. The V gene lost 0 bases and the J gene lost 6 bases, with 14 bases spanning the gap. CDR3 protein: CSARDFSWGAGELFF. CDR3 DNA: TGCAGTGCTAGAGACTTTAGTTGGGGGGCCGGGGAGCTGTTTTTT.

The gene calls are TRBV15 and TRBJ1-1; no clear D. CDR3 length: 14 amino acids. Deletions cut 3 bases from V and 4 bases from J, with 12 bases between. From germline, CDR1 is LNHNV and CDR2 YYDKDF (reference sequence). The CDR3 DNA sequence: TGTGCCACCAGCAGCCCCCGACACAGCACTGAAGCTTTCTTT. This encodes CATSSPRHSTEAFF.

This clonotype was seen once. The chain couples TRBV20-1 to TRBJ2-1, with 12 positions matching TRBD2. V lost 6 bases and J lost 4; bases outside the gene matches: 10. CDR1 DFQATT and CDR2 SNEGSKA come from the germline V gene (reference sequence). The CDR3 consists of 16 residues. CDR3 region: CSAHHPTSGRYNEQFF. The DNA of the CDR3 is TGCAGTGCACATCACCCCACTAGCGGGAGGTACAATGAGCAGTTCTTC.

On this clonotype itself: An end of the junction differs from the germline gene, which may be a read error. The chain employs TRBV6-2 or TRBV6-3 and TRBJ2-1; D uncertain. CDR1 and CDR2 from the germline V gene are MNHEY and SVGEGT. CDR3 length equals 13 residues. This CDR3 is CASTYGRSNEQFF. CDR3 nucleotides: TGTGCCAGCACTTACGGGCGCAGCAATGAGCAGTTCTTC.

The chain links TRBV7-9 to TRBJ2-7; TRBD1 might be the D (6 bases). V was clipped by 5 bases and J by 6 bases, with 14 bases between them. Germline CDR1 is SEHNR and CDR2 is FQNEAQ (reference sequence). CDR3 length: 13 residues. The CDR3 sequence is CASSPPTGTEQYF. As DNA, the CDR3 is TGTGCCAGCAGCCCCCCGACAGGCACCGAGCAGTACTTC.

This chain connects TRBV11-2 to TRBJ1-1; D is undetermined. Germline V gene sequence: CDR1 SGHAT, CDR2 FQNNGV. The V and J ends lost 2 bases and 4 bases respectively, with 17 bases between them. This CDR3 has 16 amino acids. The CDR3 DNA reads TGTGCCAGCAGCTTAATCCCCCGACTCCGTGGCACTGAAGCTTTCTTT. Its translation is CASSLIPRLRGTEAFF.

The V gene is TRBV12-3 or TRBV12-4, the J gene TRBJ2-1; TRBD2 aligns across 7 bases. V shed 7 bases and J 0 bases; nucleotides not matched to a gene: 9. The CDR3 is made up of 16 amino acids. The CDR3 DNA reads as TGTGCCAGCAATCCAAGCGGGGAAGGCTCCTACAATGAGCAGTTCTTC. Translation gives CASNPSGEGSYNEQFF.

CDR3 protein: CASSVAGTSTLSYNEQFF. Here the CDR3 DNA reads TGTGCCAGCAGCGTGGCCGGGACTAGCACCCTTTCCTACAATGAGCAGTTCTTC. This chain uses TRBV9 with TRBJ2-1, with TRBD2 matching 9 bases. The length of the CDR3 is 18 residues. With 2 bases clipped from V and 1 base from J, the junction kept 10 bases outside the gene matches. The germline CDR1 and CDR2 sequences are SGDLS and YYNGEE.

For this clonotype: The junction differs from germline at one of its ends, possibly a read error. This chain joins TRBV9 and TRBJ2-1; TRBD2 is a possible D gene (6 bases). Germline V CDR1 and CDR2: SGDLS, YYNGEE. This CDR3 is 13 amino acids long. The CDR3 DNA reads TGTGCCAGCAGCGTAGCCGACGGGGGACTTCGGGTCTTC. It codes for CASSVADGGLRVF.

The count of this clonotype is one. The V call is TRBV29-1, the J call TRBJ2-1; D ambiguous. This CDR3 contains 11 residues. V lost 0 bases to trimming and J lost 7 bases, with 4 bases between them. Per germline, CDR1 SQVTM and CDR2 ANQGSEA. The CDR3 reads CSVEEDNEQFF. The CDR3 DNA reads TGCAGCGTTGAAGAGGATAATGAGCAGTTCTTC.

The chain carries TRBV9 and TRBJ1-1; 8 bases are a match to TRBD1. The germline CDR1 and CDR2 sequences are SGDLS and YYNGEE. The CDR3 length is 14 residues. Losses at the gene ends were 3 bases for V and 4 bases for J; bases not matched to a gene: 5. CDR3 sequence: CASSASTGGTEAFF. CDR3 nucleotides: TGTGCCAGCAGCGCCTCAACAGGGGGCACTGAAGCTTTCTTT.

This chain uses TRBV11-2 with TRBJ2-2; TRBD1 matches at 8 bases. CDR1 SGHAT and CDR2 FQNNGV come from the germline V gene. The CDR3 sequence is 17 residues long. V lost 5 bases to trimming and J lost 4 bases; unmatched junction nucleotides: 12. In DNA, the CDR3 is TGTGCCAGCAGCCCGGGACAGGTTTGGGCCCCCACCGGGGAGCTGTTTTTT. Translating it yields CASSPGQVWAPTGELFF.

Regarding this clonotype: One junction end disagrees with the germline gene, perhaps due to a read error. This chain joins TRBV2 and TRBJ2-7; tentatively, D is TRBD2 (5 bases). Germline V CDR1 and CDR2: SNHLY, FYNNEI. CDR3 size: 15 residues. The CDR3 sequence is CASSEGVAPTYEQCF. DNA for the CDR3: TGTGCCAGCAGTGAAGGCGTAGCGCCGACCTACGAGCAGTGCTTC. The variable domain in full, with the rest retrieved from reference TRBV2 and TRBJ2-7, is EPEVTQTPSHQVTQMGQEVILRCVPISNHLYFYWYRQILGQKVEFLVSFYNNEISEKSEIFDDQFSVERPDGSNFTLKIRSTKLEDSAMYFCASSEGVAPTYEQCFGPGTRLTVT.

This chain links TRBV13 with TRBJ2-1; D gene ambiguous. The CDR3 has 12 residues. Trimming left V 5 bases short and J 8 bases short, with 10 bases between. Germline V gives CDR1 PRHDT, CDR2 FYEKMQ (reference sequence). CDR3 in amino acids: CASSPPRHEQFF. In DNA, the CDR3 is TGTGCCAGCAGCCCACCTAGGCATGAGCAGTTCTTC.

The chain joins TRBV6-1 to TRBJ2-1; TRBD2 matches 7 bases. The germline V gene encodes CDR1 MNHNS and CDR2 SASEGT. With V trimmed by 5 bases and J by 0 bases, 7 bases remained unmatched. The CDR3 is 16 residues long. This CDR3 is CASSQRDYPSYNEQFF. In nucleotides, the CDR3 is TGTGCCAGCAGTCAGCGGGACTACCCCTCCTACAATGAGCAGTTCTTC.